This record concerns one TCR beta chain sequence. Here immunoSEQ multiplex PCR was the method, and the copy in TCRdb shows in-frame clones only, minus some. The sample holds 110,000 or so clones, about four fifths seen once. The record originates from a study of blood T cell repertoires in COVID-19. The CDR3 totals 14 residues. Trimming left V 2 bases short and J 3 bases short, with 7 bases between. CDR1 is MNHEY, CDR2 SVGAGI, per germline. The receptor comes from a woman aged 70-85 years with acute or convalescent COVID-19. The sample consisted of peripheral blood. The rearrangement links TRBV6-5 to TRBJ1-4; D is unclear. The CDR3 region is CASSYPGPNEKLFF. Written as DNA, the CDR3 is TGTGCCAGCAGTTACCCAGGCCCTAATGAAAAACTGTTTTTT.